This T cell receptor beta chain is drawn from a study of blood T cell repertoires in COVID-19. Background on the study: The cDNA or gDNA used as material had been derived from T cells, B-cell-depleted T cells, or PBMCs.

In the authors' methods: Amplified reference gene primers provided the basis for estimating nucleated cell counts. Method: immunoSEQ multiplex PCR; TCRdb's copy keeps in-frame clones and lacks some. The DNA gave D and trimming, while V, J and clone size come from that table. Of about 72,000 clones detected, 88% appear once; the ten largest clones hold approximately 29%. Losses at the gene ends were 6 bases for V and 7 bases for J; bases not matched to a gene: 11. The CDR3 has 13 amino acids. CDR1 SQVTM and CDR2 ANQGSEA come from the germline V gene. This clonotype was obtained from a middle-aged man with acute or convalescent COVID-19. The source material was peripheral blood. The rearrangement joins TRBV29-1 to TRBJ1-2; 7 nucleotides align to TRBD1. The chain's CDR3 is CSVHFHRGGGYTF. The DNA for the CDR3 is TGCAGCGTCCATTTCCACAGGGGCGGTGGCTACACCTTC.